This TCR beta chain came from a study of T cells in localized non-small cell lung cancer. Findings and caveats of the study: Tumor showed lower T cell clonality than uninvolved adjacent lung, where it was highest.

Comment on this clone: Its antigen remains unidentified.

Profiling relied on immunoSEQ multiplex PCR, and the TCRdb table lists in-frame clones only, not all of them. The sample records roughly 70,000 clones, approximately 87% being singletons. The CDR3 has 16 residues. Trimming removed 2 bases at V and 3 bases at J, with 17 bases between. Per the germline V gene, CDR1 is ENHRY and CDR2 is SYGVKD. V gene TRBV10-3 combines with J gene TRBJ2-7; no firm D call. The sequencing used peripheral blood, collected before any cancer treatment. The clonotype originates from a male donor at least 60 years old with stage III squamous cell lung carcinoma. In DNA form, the CDR3 reads TGTGCCATCAGTGAGAGCAAGCCCCATGTGAACTACGAGCAGTACTTC. Protein product: CAISESKPHVNYEQYF.